The sample holds a few counts of the clone carrying this T cell receptor beta chain. Its target is not known. Both 60 Vbeta primers and 13 Jbeta primers went into the PCR. Profiling relied on immunoSEQ multiplex PCR, and the TCRdb table lists in-frame clones only, not all of them. The data hold about 110,000 clones, with roughly 79% observed a single time. This CDR3 is 15 amino acids long. J lost 4 bases, V lost 7 bases, and 4 bases had no gene match. CDR1 and CDR2 from the germline V gene are MNHNS and SASEGT. This sample is drawn from a study of cytomegalovirus exposure and HLA in healthy donors. Study at large: The Caucasian-associated ancestry cluster contained about 80% of the 398 genotyped donors. Study findings and constraints: An analysis done earlier found most TCR beta V segments productive about 87% or about 30% of the time.

All donors participated as healthy donors of bone marrow. This TCR derives from a woman in her thirties in good health and CMV-seronegative. The sequenced material came from PBMCs. The chain joins TRBV6-1 to TRBJ2-1, with 13 bases aligning to TRBD2. CDR3 DNA sequence: TGTGCCAGCACTCTGGGACTAGCGGGGTACAATGAGCAGTTCTTC. Amino acid sequence: CASTLGLAGYNEQFF.